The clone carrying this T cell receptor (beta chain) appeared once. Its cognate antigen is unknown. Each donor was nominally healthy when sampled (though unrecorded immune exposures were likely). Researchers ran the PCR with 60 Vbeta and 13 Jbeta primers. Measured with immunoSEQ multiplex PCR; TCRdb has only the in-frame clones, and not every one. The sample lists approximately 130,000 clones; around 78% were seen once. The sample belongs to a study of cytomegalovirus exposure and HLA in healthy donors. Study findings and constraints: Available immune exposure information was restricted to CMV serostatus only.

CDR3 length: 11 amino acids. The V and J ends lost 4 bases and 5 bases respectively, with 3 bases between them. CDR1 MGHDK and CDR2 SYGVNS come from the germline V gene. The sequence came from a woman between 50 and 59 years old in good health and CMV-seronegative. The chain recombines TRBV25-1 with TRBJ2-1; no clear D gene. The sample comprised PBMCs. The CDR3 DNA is TGTGCCAGCAGTGTAGACAATGAGCAGTTCTTC. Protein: CASSVDNEQFF.